The 19 T cell receptor beta chains reported below all come from one sample, sequenced in a study of blood T cell repertoires in COVID-19. Repertoires were generated with immunoSEQ multiplex PCR, while TCRdb's copy carries only in-frame clones and drops some. The repertoire holds 250,000 or so clones, roughly 86% seen once, with about 8.6% in the top ten. The sequencing input was peripheral blood. The source of these receptors is a man in his forties with active or convalescent COVID-19.

V usage is TRBV6-1 and J usage is TRBJ2-3, with TRBD1 matching over 8 bases. The trim removed 2 bases at V and 2 bases at J, leaving 3 bases unmatched. Per germline, CDR1 MNHNS and CDR2 SASEGT. The CDR3 is 15 amino acids. The CDR3 here is CASSEWDRSTDTQYF. CDR3 bases: TGTGCCAGCAGTGAATGGGACAGGTCCACAGATACGCAGTATTTT.

This clone was observed a single time. The J gene is TRBJ2-2, the V gene TRBV5-4; 9 nucleotides match TRBD2. Germline assignment: CDR1 SGHNT and CDR2 YYREEE (reference sequence). CDR3 length equals 19 residues. J lost 3 bases, V lost 2 bases, and 14 bases had no gene match. Here the CDR3 reads CASSFLQGTQREDTGELFF. CDR3 DNA: TGTGCCAGCAGCTTCCTACAGGGGACCCAGCGGGAGGACACCGGGGAGCTGTTTTTT.

This rearrangement joins TRBV11-3 to TRBJ2-7; 9 positions agree with TRBD2. After removal of 2 bases from V and 2 bases from J, the junction contained 10 bases not matched to a gene. Per germline, CDR1 SGHNT and CDR2 YENEEA. This CDR3 has 17 amino acids. The CDR3 bases are TGTGCCAGCAGCTTAATGTTGCGGGAGGGATCCCCCTACGAGCAGTACTTC. It yields the protein CASSLMLREGSPYEQYF.

J is TRBJ1-1 and V is TRBV5-8; D is perhaps TRBD1 (5 bases). Trimming left V 3 bases short and J 8 bases short, with 8 bases between. CDR1 is SGHTS, CDR2 YDEGEE, per germline. The CDR3 totals 11 residues. CDR3 sequence reads: CASSSGGEAFF. The CDR3 DNA reads TGTGCCAGCAGCTCGGGGGGAGAAGCTTTCTTT.

This chain uses TRBV9 with TRBJ2-7, with D possibly TRBD1 on 6 matching bases. The CDR3 runs 16 residues. Trimming pared 0 bases from V and 5 bases from J, leaving 18 bases between. CDR1 is SGDLS, CDR2 YYNGEE, per germline. This CDR3 is CASSVEAGDPWDEQYF. As DNA, the CDR3 is TGTGCCAGCAGCGTAGAGGCAGGGGACCCGTGGGACGAGCAGTACTTC.

The chain links TRBV5-1 to TRBJ2-3; weak D call: TRBD2 (6 bases). Per germline, CDR1 SGHRS and CDR2 YFSETQ. The CDR3 sequence is 14 residues long. Trimming shortened V by 2 bases and J by 1 base, and 8 bases separated the two germline ends. The CDR3 sequence: CASSLSSGTDTQYF. CDR3 DNA: TGCGCCAGCAGCTTATCTAGCGGCACAGATACGCAGTATTTT.

This chain connects TRBV7-8 to TRBJ1-1; 8 nucleotides match TRBD1. V trimming: 4 bases; J trimming: 0 bases; junction bases outside the gene matches: 7. Per the germline V gene, CDR1 is SGHVS and CDR2 is FQNEAQ. This CDR3 spans 16 amino acids. The CDR3 DNA reads TGTGCCAGCAGCTCCCGGGACAGGCTCCTGAACACTGAAGCTTTCTTT. It codes for CASSSRDRLLNTEAFF.

The chain uses TRBV7-9 and TRBJ1-2; 9 nucleotides match TRBD1. J gave up 8 bases and V 4 bases, and 11 bases lay outside the gene matches. The CDR3 sequence is 15 residues long. Per the germline V gene, CDR1 is SEHNR and CDR2 is FQNEAQ (reference sequence). The CDR3 DNA follows: TGTGCCAGCAGCTCCCGGACAGGGGAGTTGAGCGGCTACACCTTC. This codes for CASSSRTGELSGYTF.

The CDR3 bases are TGTGCCAGCAGTCTGGTCAGCTCCTACGAGCAGTACTTC. This sequence encodes CASSLVSSYEQYF. This chain connects TRBV6-5 to TRBJ2-7; no clear D. CDR1 and CDR2 (germline): MNHEY, SVGAGI. The germline V and J ends were trimmed by 5 bases and 0 bases, with 8 bases remaining between them. This CDR3 has 13 amino acids.

This CDR3 is CASSQGLVERQPQHF. In DNA form, the CDR3 reads TGTGCCAGCAGCCAGGGACTTGTCGAAAGGCAGCCCCAGCATTTT. The rearrangement links TRBV3-1 (or the pseudogene TRBV3-2) to TRBJ1-5, with D possibly being TRBD1 (5 bases). V was trimmed by 3 bases and J by 7 bases, leaving 16 bases between them. The CDR3 spans 15 residues. CDR1 LGHDT and CDR2 YNNKEL come from the germline V gene (reference sequence).

The chain has TRBV5-4 and TRBJ1-4; D is unresolved. The CDR3 is 13 residues long. The germline CDR1 and CDR2 sequences are SGHNT and YYREEE (reference sequence). Trimming stripped 5 bases from V and 4 bases from J, with 9 bases between. The CDR3 is CASSTADNEKLFF. CDR3 in DNA: TGTGCCAGCAGTACCGCAGATAATGAAAAACTGTTTTTT.

The CDR3 bases are TGTGCCAGCTCACTGCGGGACGCTGGAAACACCATATATTTT. Protein sequence: CASSLRDAGNTIYF. The chain combines TRBV18 with TRBJ1-3; maybe TRBD1 (5 bases). The CDR3 consists of 14 residues. Germline V gene sequence: CDR1 KGHSH, CDR2 LQKENI. V was pared by 4 bases and J by 2 bases, with 9 bases between.

CDR3 amino acids: CASSRILATNEKLFF. DNA of the CDR3: TGTGCCAGCTCCCGTATCTTAGCAACTAATGAAAAACTGTTTTTT. J is TRBJ1-4 and V is TRBV18; D is uncertain. The germline V gene has CDR1 KGHSH and CDR2 LQKENI. V shed 6 bases and J shed 0 bases, with 11 bases lying between them. The CDR3 is 15 amino acids. Full variable domain (outside the CDR3, taken from reference TRBV18 and TRBJ1-4): NAGVMQNPRHLVRRRGQEARLRCSPMKGHSHVYWYRQLPEEGLKFMVYLQKENIIDESGMPKERFSAEFPKEGPSILRIQQVVRGDSAAYFCASSRILATNEKLFFGSGTQLSVL.

The chain joins TRBV5-1 to TRBJ1-4; TRBD1 aligns across 7 bases. Germline trimming cut 0 bases from V and 8 bases from J; bases unmatched to any gene: 10. The CDR3 loop spans 16 amino acids. Germline values: CDR1 SGHRS, CDR2 YFSETQ. The DNA of the CDR3 is TGCGCCAGCAGCTTGGCCCCGACAGGGAGAGCGGAAAAACTGTTTTTT. This codes for CASSLAPTGRAEKLFF.

The chain couples TRBV10-3 to TRBJ1-1; 7 bases map to TRBD1. V shed 10 bases and J 3 bases; nucleotides not matched to a gene: 20. CDR1 and CDR2 (germline): ENHRY, SYGVKD. This CDR3 has 17 residues. Written as DNA, the CDR3 is TGTGCCACGGACTCACCGTCAGGGGGGTCCAGTTACACTGAAGCTTTCTTT. Translated, it gives CATDSPSGGSSYTEAFF.

This chain uses TRBV30 with TRBJ1-4; 10 positions match TRBD1. The CDR3 extends over 14 amino acids. With V trimmed by 3 bases and J by 7 bases, 5 bases remained unmatched. The germline gives CDR1 GTSNPN, CDR2 SVGIG (reference sequence). The CDR3 DNA is TGTGCCTGGAGCCCGGGGACAGGGGCTGAAAAACTGTTTTTT. Translation: CAWSPGTGAEKLFF.

In the case of this clone: One end of the junction fails to match germline, which may point to a read error. The chain combines TRBV6-5 with TRBJ2-5; D may be TRBD2 (6 bases). Germline V gene sequence: CDR1 MNHEY, CDR2 SVGAGI. The CDR3 runs 13 residues. The CDR3 region has the DNA TGTGCCAGCAGTCCACAACCCCCGGAGTGGGGGGACTTC. Translated: CASSPQPPEWGDF.

The J gene is TRBJ2-6, the V gene TRBV6-5; a possible D gene is TRBD1 (5 bases). The V gene's germline CDR1 is MNHEY and CDR2 SVGAGI. This CDR3 contains 14 residues. V was pared by 4 bases and J by 9 bases, with 13 bases between. The chain's CDR3 is CASSSTANINVLTF. As DNA, the CDR3 is TGTGCCAGCAGTTCGACAGCCAACATCAACGTCCTGACTTTC.

As DNA, the CDR3 is TGTGCCAGCAGCGTAGGGACAGACTATGGCTACACCTTC. Translation: CASSVGTDYGYTF. V gene TRBV9 combines with J gene TRBJ1-2, with D maybe TRBD1 (6 bases). Germline V gene sequence: CDR1 SGDLS, CDR2 YYNGEE. This CDR3 is built from 13 residues. V shed 0 bases and J shed 3 bases, with 6 bases lying between them.